This T cell receptor beta chain was sequenced during a study of siplizumab effects on memory and regulatory T cells. General study results and limits: The authors mapped only a minor fraction of alloreactive clones to unstimulated subsets. The study found that siplizumab significantly reduced alloreactive sequences traceable to unstimulated CD4+ memory cells. Naive or memory phenotype assignment was not possible for roughly 80-97% of proliferating CD4+ or CD8+ clones.

Germline V gives CDR1 MDHEN, CDR2 SYDVKM. The CDR3 length is 14 residues. V gave up 7 bases and J gave up 4 bases, with 16 bases separating them. About 9.2 x 10^4 TCR templates underwent assay in every sample. The repertoire was sequenced with immunoSEQ multiplex PCR; TCRdb's copy has only in-frame clones and lacks some. The table records approximately 110,000 clones, just over 90% of them present only once. Comments on this clone: Antigen unknown.

The origin of this receptor is a human donor in good health. The V call is TRBV28, the J call TRBJ1-1; the D gene is possibly TRBD1 (5 bases). Input material: Tregs sorted from blood. This CDR3 reads CASTLGGFGTEAFF. In DNA form, the CDR3 reads TGTGCCAGCACCTTGGGGGGGTTTGGCACTGAAGCTTTCTTT.